A selection of T cell receptor beta chains follows, all from one sample in a study of identical twins. TCRdb called the 5' RACE reads again in MiXCR, with one record for every CDR3 protein. The table lists about 340,000 distinct CDR3 sequences, roughly 9% of them singletons. The sample was naive T cells sorted from blood. The receptors originated from a woman aged 45 to 65 in good health. Both conserved end residues are part of each CDR3. A D gene is named only where the DNA matches it firmly. Size tells how often a clone was seen (once, few, many) or the class of an expanded clone, and some rows leave it out.

j_call: TRBJ2-5; d_call: NA; clone_size: many; v_call: TRBV5-1; cdr3_aa: CASNGPQETQYF; cdr3_nt: TGCGCCAGCAACGGGCCGCAAGAGACCCAGTACTTC
j_call: TRBJ1-1; d_call: NA; clone_size: NA; v_call: TRBV6-6; cdr3_aa: CASSPLEGRTEAFF; cdr3_nt: TGTGCCAGCAGCCCGTTGGAGGGAAGGACTGAAGCTTTCTTT
j_call: TRBJ2-1; d_call: TRBD2; clone_size: few; v_call: TRBV20-1; cdr3_aa: CSARNFGARGENGQFF; cdr3_nt: TGCAGTGCTAGGAACTTCGGTGCGCGGGGGGAAAATGGGCAGTTCTTC
j_call: TRBJ2-3; d_call: NA; clone_size: many; v_call: TRBV11-2; cdr3_aa: CASSLIGSRDTQYF; cdr3_nt: TGTGCCAGCAGCTTAATCGGGAGTAGAGATACGCAGTATTTT
j_call: TRBJ2-3; d_call: TRBD2; clone_size: NA; v_call: TRBV12-3/TRBV12-4; cdr3_aa: CASSLSGRGADTQYF; cdr3_nt: TGTGCCAGCAGTTTGAGCGGGAGAGGGGCAGATACGCAGTATTTT
j_call: TRBJ2-1; d_call: TRBD2; clone_size: few; v_call: TRBV6-4; cdr3_aa: CASSHGLANSNEQFF; cdr3_nt: TGTGCCAGCAGTCACGGACTAGCAAATTCGAATGAGCAGTTCTTC
j_call: TRBJ1-2; d_call: NA; clone_size: NA; v_call: TRBV18; cdr3_aa: CASSPRASENFYGYTF; cdr3_nt: TGTGCCAGCTCACCACGGGCGTCGGAAAACTTCTATGGCTACACCTTC
j_call: TRBJ2-1; d_call: NA; clone_size: few; v_call: TRBV7-9; cdr3_aa: CASSRDFNEQFF; cdr3_nt: TGTGCCAGCAGCCGGGACTTCAATGAGCAGTTCTTC
j_call: TRBJ2-5; d_call: TRBD2; clone_size: many; v_call: TRBV11-2; cdr3_aa: CASSDLAGVRETQYF; cdr3_nt: TGTGCCAGCAGCGATTTAGCGGGAGTGAGGGAGACCCAGTACTTC
j_call: TRBJ1-2; d_call: NA; clone_size: few; v_call: TRBV9; cdr3_aa: CASSAVGQSNYGYTF; cdr3_nt: TGTGCCAGCAGCGCGGTTGGACAATCGAACTATGGCTACACCTTC
j_call: TRBJ2-1; d_call: TRBD1; clone_size: NA; v_call: TRBV5-1; cdr3_aa: CASSLTGGGSYNEQFF; cdr3_nt: TGCGCCAGCAGCTTAACAGGGGGCGGGTCCTACAATGAGCAGTTCTTC
j_call: TRBJ2-4; d_call: NA; clone_size: many; v_call: TRBV5-4; cdr3_aa: CASSLEPMDKNIQYF; cdr3_nt: TGTGCCAGCAGCTTGGAGCCCATGGACAAAAACATTCAGTACTTC
j_call: TRBJ2-1; d_call: NA; clone_size: NA; v_call: TRBV12-3/TRBV12-4; cdr3_aa: CASSPHRNEQFF; cdr3_nt: TGTGCCAGCAGTCCACATCGCAATGAGCAGTTCTTC
j_call: TRBJ2-3; d_call: TRBD2; clone_size: few; v_call: TRBV12-3/TRBV12-4; cdr3_aa: CASSKHSGGRDTQYF; cdr3_nt: TGTGCCAGCAGCAAACATAGCGGGGGACGTGATACGCAGTATTTT
j_call: TRBJ2-1; d_call: NA; clone_size: few; v_call: TRBV10-3; cdr3_aa: CAISPGTNEQFF; cdr3_nt: TGTGCCATCAGTCCCGGGACAAATGAGCAGTTCTTC
j_call: TRBJ1-4; d_call: TRBD1; clone_size: few; v_call: TRBV5-6; cdr3_aa: CASSVRDRDNEKLFF; cdr3_nt: TGTGCCAGCAGCGTCCGGGACAGGGATAATGAAAAACTGTTTTTT
j_call: TRBJ2-5; d_call: NA; clone_size: NA; v_call: TRBV18; cdr3_aa: CASSPSGQRETQYF; cdr3_nt: TGTGCCAGCTCACCCTCTGGACAGAGAGAGACCCAGTACTTC
j_call: TRBJ2-7; d_call: NA; clone_size: few; v_call: TRBV19; cdr3_aa: CATGRNSYEQYF; cdr3_nt: TGTGCCACCGGACGGAACTCCTACGAGCAGTACTTC
j_call: TRBJ2-3; d_call: NA; clone_size: few; v_call: TRBV27; cdr3_aa: CASGVAGTDTQYF; cdr3_nt: TGTGCCAGCGGGGTAGCGGGCACAGATACGCAGTATTTT
j_call: TRBJ2-7; d_call: NA; clone_size: many; v_call: TRBV5-1; cdr3_aa: CASSPRTRPRGEQYF; cdr3_nt: TGCGCCAGCAGCCCTCGGACACGGCCTCGGGGCGAGCAGTACTTC
j_call: TRBJ2-5; d_call: NA; clone_size: many; v_call: TRBV5-1; cdr3_aa: CASSRRTIAETQYF; cdr3_nt: TGCGCCAGCAGCAGACGGACTATCGCAGAGACCCAGTACTTC
j_call: TRBJ2-5; d_call: NA; clone_size: NA; v_call: TRBV29-1; cdr3_aa: CSVDSFPGGLRETQYF; cdr3_nt: TGCAGCGTTGATTCTTTTCCAGGGGGGTTACGGGAGACCCAGTACTTC